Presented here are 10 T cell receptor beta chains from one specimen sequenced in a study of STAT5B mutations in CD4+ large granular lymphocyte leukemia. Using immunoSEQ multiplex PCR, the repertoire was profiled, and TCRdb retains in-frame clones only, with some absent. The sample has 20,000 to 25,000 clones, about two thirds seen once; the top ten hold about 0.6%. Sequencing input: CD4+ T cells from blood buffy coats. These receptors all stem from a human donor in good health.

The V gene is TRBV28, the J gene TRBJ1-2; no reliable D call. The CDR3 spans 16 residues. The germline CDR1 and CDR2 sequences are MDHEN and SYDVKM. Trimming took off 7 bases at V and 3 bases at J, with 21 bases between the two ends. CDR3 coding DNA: TGTGCCAGCATTAAGCGGGCTAGACGTCGTGACTATGGCTACACCTTC. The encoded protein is CASIKRARRRDYGYTF.

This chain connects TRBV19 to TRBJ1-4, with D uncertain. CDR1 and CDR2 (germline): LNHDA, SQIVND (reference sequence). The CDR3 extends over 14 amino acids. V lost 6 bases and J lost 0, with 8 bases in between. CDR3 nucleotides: TGTGCCAGTAGCCACCGGTCAACTAATGAAAAACTGTTTTTT. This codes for CASSHRSTNEKLFF.

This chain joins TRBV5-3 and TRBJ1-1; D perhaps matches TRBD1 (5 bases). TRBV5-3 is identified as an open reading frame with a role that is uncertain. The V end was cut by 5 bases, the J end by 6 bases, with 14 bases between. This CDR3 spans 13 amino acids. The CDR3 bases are TGTGCCAGAAGAAGGGTGGGGGAGGCTGAAGCTTTCTTT. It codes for CARRRVGEAEAFF.

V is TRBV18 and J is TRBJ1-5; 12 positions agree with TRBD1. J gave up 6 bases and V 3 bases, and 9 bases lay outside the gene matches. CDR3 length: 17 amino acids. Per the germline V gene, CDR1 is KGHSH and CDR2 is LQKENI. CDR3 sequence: CASSPDQGQGAFQPQHF. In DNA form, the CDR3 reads TGTGCCAGCTCACCGGACCAGGGACAGGGGGCATTTCAGCCCCAGCATTTT.

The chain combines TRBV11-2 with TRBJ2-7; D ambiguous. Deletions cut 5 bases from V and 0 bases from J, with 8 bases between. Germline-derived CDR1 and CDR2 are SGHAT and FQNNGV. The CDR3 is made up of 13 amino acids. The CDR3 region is CASSPMISYEQYF. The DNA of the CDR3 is TGTGCCAGCAGCCCCATGATCTCCTACGAGCAGTACTTC.

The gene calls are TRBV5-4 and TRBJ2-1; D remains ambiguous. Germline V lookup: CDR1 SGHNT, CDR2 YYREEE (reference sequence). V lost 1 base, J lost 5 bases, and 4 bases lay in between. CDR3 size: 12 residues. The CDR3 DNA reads TGTGCCAGCAGCTTGTCCAACAATGAGCAGTTCTTC. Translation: CASSLSNNEQFF.

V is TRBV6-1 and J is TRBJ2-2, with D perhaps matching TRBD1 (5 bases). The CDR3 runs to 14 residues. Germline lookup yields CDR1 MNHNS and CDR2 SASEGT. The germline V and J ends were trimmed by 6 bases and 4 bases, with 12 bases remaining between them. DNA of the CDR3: TGTGCCAGCAGACGACAGTGGACCACCGGGGAGCTGTTTTTT. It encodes CASRRQWTTGELFF.

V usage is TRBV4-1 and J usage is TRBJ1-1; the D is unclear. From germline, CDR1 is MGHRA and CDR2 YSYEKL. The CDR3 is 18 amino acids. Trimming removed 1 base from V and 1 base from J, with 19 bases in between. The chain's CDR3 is CASSQGRSGFGRNTEAFF. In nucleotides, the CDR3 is TGCGCCAGCAGCCAAGGAAGGTCTGGCTTCGGCCGGAACACTGAAGCTTTCTTT.

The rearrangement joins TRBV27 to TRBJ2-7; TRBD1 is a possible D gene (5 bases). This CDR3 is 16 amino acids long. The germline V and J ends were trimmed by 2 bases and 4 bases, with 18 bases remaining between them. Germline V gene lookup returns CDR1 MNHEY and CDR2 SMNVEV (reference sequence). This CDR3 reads CASSLEPRRQTYEQYF. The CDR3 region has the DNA TGTGCCAGCAGTTTAGAACCAAGACGACAGACGTACGAGCAGTACTTC.

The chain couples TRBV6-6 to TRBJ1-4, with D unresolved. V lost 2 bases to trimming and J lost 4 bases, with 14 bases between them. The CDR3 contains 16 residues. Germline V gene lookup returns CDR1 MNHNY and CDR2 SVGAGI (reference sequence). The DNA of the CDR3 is TGTGCCAGCAGTTACACAAGGACTGCGCTTAATGAAAAACTGTTTTTT. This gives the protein CASSYTRTALNEKLFF.